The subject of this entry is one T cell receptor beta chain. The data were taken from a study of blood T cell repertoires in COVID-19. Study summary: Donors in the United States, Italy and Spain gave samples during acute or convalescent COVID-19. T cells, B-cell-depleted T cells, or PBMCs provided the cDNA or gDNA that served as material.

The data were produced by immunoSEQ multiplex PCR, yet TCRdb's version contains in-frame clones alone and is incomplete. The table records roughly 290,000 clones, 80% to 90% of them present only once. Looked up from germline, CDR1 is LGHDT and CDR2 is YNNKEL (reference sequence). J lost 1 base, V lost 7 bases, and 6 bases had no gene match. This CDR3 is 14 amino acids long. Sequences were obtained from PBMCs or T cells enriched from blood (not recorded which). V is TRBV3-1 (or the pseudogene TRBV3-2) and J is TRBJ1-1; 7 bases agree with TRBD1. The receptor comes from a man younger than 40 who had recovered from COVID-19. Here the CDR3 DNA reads TGTGCCAGCACCCGACAGGGCTCGAACACTGAAGCTTTCTTT. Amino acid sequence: CASTRQGSNTEAFF.